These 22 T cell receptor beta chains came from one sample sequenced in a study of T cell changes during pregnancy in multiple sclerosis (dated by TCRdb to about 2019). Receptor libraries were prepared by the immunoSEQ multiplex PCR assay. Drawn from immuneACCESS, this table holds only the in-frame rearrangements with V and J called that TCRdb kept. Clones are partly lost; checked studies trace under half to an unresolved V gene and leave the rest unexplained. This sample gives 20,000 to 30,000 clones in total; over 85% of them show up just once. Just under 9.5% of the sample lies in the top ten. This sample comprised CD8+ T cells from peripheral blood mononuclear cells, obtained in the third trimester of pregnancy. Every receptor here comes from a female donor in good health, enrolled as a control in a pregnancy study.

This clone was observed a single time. The CDR3 coding sequence is TGTGCCAGCAGTCAGGGGCTCTACGAGCAGTACTTC. Amino acids: CASSQGLYEQYF. The chain uses TRBV2 and TRBJ2-7, with D maybe TRBD1 (6 bases). V lost 5 bases, J lost 3 bases, and 8 bases lay in between. This CDR3 is built from 12 residues. From germline, CDR1 is SNHLY and CDR2 FYNNEI.

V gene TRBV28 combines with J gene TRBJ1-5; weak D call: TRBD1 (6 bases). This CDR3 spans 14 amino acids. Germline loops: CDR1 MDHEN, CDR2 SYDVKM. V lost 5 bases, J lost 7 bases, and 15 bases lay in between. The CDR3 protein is CASSHQQGRQPQHF. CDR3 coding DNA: TGTGCCAGCAGTCATCAACAGGGCAGGCAGCCCCAGCATTTT.

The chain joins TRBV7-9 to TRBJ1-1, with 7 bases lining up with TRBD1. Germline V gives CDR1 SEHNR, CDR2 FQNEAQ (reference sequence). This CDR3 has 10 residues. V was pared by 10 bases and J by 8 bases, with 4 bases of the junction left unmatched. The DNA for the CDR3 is TGTGCCACCGGGGACAGAGAAGCTTTCTTT. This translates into CATGDREAFF.

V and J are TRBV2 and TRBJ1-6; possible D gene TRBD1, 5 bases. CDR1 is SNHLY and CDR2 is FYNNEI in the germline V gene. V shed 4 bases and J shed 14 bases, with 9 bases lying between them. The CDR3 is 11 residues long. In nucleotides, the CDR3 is TGTGCCAGCAGTGGGGACTTGACCCTCCACTTT. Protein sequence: CASSGDLTLHF.

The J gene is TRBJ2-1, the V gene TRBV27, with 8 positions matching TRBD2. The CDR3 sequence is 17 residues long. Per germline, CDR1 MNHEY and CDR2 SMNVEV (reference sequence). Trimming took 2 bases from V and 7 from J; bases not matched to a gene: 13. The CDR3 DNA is TGTGCCAGCAGTTTAGGCGGGGGGCGTTTAGGGGCGAATGAGCAGTTCTTC. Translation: CASSLGGGRLGANEQFF.

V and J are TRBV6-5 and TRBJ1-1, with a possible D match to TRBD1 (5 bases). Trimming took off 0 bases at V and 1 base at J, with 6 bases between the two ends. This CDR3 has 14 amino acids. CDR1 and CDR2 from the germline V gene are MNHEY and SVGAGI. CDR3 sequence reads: CASSYSDRNTEAFF. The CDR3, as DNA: TGTGCCAGCAGTTACTCTGACAGGAACACTGAAGCTTTCTTT.

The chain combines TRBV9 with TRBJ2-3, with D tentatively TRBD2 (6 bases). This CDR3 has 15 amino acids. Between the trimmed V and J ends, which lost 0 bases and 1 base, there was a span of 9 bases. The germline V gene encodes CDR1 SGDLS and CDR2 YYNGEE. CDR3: CASSVGVAGTDTQYF. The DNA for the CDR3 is TGTGCCAGCAGCGTAGGGGTAGCGGGCACAGATACGCAGTATTTT.

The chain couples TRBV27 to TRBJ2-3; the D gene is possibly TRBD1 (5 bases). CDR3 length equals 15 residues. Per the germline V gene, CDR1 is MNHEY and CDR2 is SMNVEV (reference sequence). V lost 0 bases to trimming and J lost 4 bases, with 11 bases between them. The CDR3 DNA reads TGTGCCAGCAGTTTATCCTTTCAGGGCTCAGATACGCAGTATTTT. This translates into CASSLSFQGSDTQYF.

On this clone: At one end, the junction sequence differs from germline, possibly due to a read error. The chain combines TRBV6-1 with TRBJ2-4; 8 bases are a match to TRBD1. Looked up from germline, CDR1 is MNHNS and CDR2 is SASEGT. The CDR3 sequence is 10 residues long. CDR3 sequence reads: CASAGDRLGF. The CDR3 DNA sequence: TGTGCCAGCGCTGGGGACAGGCTGGGCTTC.

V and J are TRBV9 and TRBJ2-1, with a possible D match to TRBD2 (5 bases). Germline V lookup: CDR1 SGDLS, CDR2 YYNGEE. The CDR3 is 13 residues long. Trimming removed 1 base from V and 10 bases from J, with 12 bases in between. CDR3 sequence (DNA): TGTGCCAGCAGCGTATATATAGGACTGGAGCAGTTCTTC. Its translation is CASSVYIGLEQFF.

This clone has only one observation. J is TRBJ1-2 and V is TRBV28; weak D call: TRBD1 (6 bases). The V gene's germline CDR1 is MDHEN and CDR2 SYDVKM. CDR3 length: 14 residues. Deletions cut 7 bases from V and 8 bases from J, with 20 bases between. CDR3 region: CASTQRGHTNGYTF. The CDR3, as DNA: TGTGCCAGCACCCAAAGGGGACACACCAACGGCTACACCTTC.

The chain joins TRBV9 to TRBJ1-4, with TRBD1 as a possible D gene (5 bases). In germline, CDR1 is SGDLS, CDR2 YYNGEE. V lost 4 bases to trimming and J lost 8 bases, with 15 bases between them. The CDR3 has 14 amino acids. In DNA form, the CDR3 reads TGTGCCAGCAGCATGGGGGGGAGCAGCGAAAAACTGTTTTTT. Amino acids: CASSMGGSSEKLFF.

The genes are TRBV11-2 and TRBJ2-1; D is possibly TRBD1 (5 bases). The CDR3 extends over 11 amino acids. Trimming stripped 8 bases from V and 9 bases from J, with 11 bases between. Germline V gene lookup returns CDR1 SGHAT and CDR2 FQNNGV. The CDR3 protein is CASVEQGEQFF. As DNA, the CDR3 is TGTGCCAGCGTCGAGCAGGGTGAGCAGTTCTTC. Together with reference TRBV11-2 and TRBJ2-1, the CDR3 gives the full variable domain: EAGVAQSPRYKIIEKRQSVAFWCNPISGHATLYWYQQILGQGPKLLIQFQNNGVVDDSQLPKDRFSAERLKGVDSTLKIQPAKLEDSAVYLCASVEQGEQFFGPGTRLTVL.

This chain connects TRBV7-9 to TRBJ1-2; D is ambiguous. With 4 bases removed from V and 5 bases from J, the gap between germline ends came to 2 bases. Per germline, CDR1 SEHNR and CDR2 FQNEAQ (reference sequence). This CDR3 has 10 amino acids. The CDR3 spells CASSSYGYTF. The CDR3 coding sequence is TGTGCCAGCAGCTCGTATGGCTACACCTTC.

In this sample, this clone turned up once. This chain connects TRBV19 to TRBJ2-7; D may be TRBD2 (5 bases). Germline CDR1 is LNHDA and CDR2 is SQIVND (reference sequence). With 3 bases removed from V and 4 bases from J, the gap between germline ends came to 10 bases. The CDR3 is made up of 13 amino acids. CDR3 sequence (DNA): TGTGCCAGTAGTATCCCGGGGTCTTACGAGCAGTACTTC. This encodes CASSIPGSYEQYF.

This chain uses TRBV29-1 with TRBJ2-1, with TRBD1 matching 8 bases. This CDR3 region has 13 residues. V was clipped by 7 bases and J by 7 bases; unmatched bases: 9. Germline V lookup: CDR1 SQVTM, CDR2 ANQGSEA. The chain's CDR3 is CSAEDRVKNEQFF. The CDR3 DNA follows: TGCAGCGCCGAGGACAGGGTCAAGAATGAGCAGTTCTTC.

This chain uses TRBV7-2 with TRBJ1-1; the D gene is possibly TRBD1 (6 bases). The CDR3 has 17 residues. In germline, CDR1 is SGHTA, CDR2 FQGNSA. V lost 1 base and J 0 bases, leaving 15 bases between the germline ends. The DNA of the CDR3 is TGTGCCAGCAGCTTAGAGTCGGCAGGGGCAATGAACACTGAAGCTTTCTTT. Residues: CASSLESAGAMNTEAFF.

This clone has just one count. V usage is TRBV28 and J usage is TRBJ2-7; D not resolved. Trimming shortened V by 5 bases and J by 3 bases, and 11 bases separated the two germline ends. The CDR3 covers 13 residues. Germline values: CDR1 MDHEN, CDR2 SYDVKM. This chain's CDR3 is CASSPPHGYEQYF. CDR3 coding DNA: TGTGCCAGCAGTCCACCCCACGGCTACGAGCAGTACTTC.

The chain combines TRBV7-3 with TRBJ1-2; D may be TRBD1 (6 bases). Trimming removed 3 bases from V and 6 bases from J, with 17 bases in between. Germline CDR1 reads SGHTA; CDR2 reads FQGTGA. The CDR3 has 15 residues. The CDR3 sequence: CASSFSTGSPHGYTF. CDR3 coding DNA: TGTGCCAGCAGCTTCTCAACAGGGTCCCCACATGGCTACACCTTC.

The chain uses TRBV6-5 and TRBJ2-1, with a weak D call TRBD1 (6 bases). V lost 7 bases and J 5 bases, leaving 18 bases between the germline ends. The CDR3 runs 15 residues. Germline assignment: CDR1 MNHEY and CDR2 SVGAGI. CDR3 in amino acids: CASTYFSGQHNEQFF. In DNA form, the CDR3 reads TGTGCCAGCACCTATTTTAGTGGACAGCACAATGAGCAGTTCTTC.

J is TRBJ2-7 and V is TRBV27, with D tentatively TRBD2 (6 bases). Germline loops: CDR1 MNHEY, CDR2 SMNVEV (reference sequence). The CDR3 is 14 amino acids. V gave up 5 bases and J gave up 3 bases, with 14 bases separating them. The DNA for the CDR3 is TGTGCCAGCAGTCTCCCAGGGACTGGCTACGAGCAGTACTTC. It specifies CASSLPGTGYEQYF.

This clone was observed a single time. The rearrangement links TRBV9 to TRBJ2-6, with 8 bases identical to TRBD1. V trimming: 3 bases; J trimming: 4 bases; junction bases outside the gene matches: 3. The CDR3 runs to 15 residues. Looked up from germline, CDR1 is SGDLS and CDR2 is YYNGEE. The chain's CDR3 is CASSGTGSGANVLTF. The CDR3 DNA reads TGTGCCAGCAGCGGGACAGGGTCCGGGGCCAACGTCCTGACTTTC.